This T cell receptor (beta chain) comes out of a study of CD8+ T cells in alopecia areata. CDR1 LNHDA and CDR2 SQIVND come from the germline V gene (reference sequence). The CDR3 has 13 amino acids. The germline V and J ends were trimmed by 7 bases and 0 bases, with 8 bases remaining between them. Extraction of RNA preceded its reverse transcription into cDNA, which served as the sequencing template. The data were produced by immunoSEQ multiplex PCR, yet TCRdb's version contains in-frame clones alone and is incomplete. The top ten clones hold 14% to 15% of a sample with about 180,000 clones, 50% to 60% of them seen once. In its sample, this clone was seen a few times.

The chain links TRBV19 to TRBJ2-3; D call uncertain. This clonotype was obtained from a human donor with alopecia areata. Source: CD4+ T cells sorted from blood, taken at week 0. This chain's CDR3 is CASKWSSTDTQYF. The CDR3 region has the DNA TGTGCCAGTAAATGGTCTAGCACAGATACGCAGTATTTT.